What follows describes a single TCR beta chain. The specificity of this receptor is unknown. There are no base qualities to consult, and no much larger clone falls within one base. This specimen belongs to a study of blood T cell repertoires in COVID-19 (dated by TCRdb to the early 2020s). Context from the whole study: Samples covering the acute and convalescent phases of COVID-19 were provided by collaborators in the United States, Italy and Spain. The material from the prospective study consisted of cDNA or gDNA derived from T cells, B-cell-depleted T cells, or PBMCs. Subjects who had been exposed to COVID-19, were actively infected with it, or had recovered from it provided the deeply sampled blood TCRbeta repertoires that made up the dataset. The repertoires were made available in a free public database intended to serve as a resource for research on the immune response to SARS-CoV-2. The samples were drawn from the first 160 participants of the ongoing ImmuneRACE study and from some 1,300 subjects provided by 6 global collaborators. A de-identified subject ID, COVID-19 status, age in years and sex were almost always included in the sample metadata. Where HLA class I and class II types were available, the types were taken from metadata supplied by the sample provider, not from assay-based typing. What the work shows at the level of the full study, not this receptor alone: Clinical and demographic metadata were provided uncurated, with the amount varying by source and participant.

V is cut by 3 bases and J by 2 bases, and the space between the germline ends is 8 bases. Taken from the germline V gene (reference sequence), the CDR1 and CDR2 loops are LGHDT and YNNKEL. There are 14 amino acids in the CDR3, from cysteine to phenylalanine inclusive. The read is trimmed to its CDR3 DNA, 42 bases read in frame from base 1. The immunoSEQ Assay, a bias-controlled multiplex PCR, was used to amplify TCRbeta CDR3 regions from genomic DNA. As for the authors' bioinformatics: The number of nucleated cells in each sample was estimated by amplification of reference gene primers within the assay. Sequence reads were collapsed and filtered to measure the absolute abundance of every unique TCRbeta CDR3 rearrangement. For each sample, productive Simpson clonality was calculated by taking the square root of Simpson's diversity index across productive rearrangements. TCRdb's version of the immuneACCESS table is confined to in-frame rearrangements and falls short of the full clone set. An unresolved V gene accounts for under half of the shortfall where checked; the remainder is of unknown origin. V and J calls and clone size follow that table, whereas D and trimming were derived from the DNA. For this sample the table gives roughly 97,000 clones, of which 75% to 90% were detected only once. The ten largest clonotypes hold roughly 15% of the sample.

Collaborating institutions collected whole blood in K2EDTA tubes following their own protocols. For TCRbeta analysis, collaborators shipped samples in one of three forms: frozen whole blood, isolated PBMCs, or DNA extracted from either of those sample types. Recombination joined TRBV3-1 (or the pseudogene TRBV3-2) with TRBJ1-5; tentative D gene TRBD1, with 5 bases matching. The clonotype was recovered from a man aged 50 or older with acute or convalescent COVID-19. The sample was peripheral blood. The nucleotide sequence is TGTGCCAGCAGCCAGAGCAGGGGCAATCAGCCCCAGCATTTT. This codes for CASSQSRGNQPQHF.